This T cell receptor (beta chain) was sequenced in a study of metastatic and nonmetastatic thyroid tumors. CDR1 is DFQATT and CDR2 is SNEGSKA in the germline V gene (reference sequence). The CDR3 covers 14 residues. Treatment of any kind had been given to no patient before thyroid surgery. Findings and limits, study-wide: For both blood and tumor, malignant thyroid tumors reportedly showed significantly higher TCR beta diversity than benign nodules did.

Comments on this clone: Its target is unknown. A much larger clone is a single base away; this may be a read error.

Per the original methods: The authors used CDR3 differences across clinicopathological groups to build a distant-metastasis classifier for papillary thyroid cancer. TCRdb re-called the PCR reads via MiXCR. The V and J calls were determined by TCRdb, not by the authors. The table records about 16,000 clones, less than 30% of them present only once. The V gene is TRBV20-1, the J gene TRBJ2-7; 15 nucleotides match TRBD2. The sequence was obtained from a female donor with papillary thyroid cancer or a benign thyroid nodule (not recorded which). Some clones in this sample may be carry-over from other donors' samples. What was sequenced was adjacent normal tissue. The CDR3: CSSSPGTSGGEQYF. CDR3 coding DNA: TGCAGTTCTAGCCCCGGGACTAGCGGGGGGGAGCAGTACTTC.